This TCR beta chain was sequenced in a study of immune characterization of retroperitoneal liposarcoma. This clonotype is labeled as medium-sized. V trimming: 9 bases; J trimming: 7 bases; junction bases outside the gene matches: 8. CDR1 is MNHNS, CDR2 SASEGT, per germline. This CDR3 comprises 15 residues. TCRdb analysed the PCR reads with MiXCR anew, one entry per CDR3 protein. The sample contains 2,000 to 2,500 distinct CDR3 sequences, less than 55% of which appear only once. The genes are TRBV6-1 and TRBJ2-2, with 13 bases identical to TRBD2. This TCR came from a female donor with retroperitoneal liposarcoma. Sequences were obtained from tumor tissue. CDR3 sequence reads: CASIRLAGGGGELFF. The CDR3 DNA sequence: TGTGCCAGTATAAGACTAGCGGGAGGCGGCGGGGAGCTGTTTTTT.